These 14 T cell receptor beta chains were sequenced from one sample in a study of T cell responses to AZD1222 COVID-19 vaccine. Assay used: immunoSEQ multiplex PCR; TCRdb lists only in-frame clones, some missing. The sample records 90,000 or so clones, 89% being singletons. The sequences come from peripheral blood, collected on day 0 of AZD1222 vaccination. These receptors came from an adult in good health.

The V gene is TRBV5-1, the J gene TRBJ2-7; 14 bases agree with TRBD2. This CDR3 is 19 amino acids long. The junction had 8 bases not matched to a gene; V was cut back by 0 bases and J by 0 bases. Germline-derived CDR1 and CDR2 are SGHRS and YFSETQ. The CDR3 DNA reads TGCGCCAGCAGCTTGGGAGGGACTAGCGGGAGTTCGGGCTCCTACGAGCAGTACTTC. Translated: CASSLGGTSGSSGSYEQYF.

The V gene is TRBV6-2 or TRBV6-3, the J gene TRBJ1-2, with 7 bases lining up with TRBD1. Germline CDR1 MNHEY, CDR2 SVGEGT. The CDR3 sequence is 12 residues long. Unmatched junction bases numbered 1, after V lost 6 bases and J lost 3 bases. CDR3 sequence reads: CASSDRDYGYTF. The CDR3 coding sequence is TGTGCCAGCAGCGACAGGGACTATGGCTACACCTTC.

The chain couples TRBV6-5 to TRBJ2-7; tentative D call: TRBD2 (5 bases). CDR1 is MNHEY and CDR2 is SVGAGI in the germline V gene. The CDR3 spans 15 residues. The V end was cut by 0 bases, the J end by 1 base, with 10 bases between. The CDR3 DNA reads TGTGCCAGCAGTTACTCGGGCACTAGGTCCTACGAGCAGTACTTC. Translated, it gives CASSYSGTRSYEQYF.

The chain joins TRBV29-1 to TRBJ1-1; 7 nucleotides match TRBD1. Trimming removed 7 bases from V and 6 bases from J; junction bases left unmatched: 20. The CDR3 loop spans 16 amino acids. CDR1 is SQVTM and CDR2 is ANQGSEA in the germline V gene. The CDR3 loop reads CSADVPPGTASPEAFF. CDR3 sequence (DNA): TGCAGCGCCGATGTTCCCCCAGGGACAGCAAGTCCTGAAGCTTTCTTT.

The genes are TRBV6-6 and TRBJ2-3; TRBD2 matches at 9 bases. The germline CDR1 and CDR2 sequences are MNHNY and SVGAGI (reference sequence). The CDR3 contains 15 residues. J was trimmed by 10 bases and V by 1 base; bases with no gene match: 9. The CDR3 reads CASSYLSGTSRAQYF. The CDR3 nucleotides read TGTGCCAGCAGTTACTTATCCGGGACTAGCAGGGCGCAGTATTTT.

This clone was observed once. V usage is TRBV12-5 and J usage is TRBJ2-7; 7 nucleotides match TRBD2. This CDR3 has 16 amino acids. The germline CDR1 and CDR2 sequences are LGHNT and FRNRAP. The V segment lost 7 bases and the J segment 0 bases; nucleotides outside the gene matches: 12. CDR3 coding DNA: TGTGCTAGTGCCGAACGGGTCGGGGGGATCTCCTACGAGCAGTACTTC. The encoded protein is CASAERVGGISYEQYF.

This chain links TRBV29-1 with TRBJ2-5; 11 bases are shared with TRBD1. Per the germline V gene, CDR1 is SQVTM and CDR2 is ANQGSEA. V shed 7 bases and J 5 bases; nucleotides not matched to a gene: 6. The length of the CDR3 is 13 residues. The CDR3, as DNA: TGCAGCGCGAGGGACAGGGGGTGGGAGACCCAGTACTTC. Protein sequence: CSARDRGWETQYF.

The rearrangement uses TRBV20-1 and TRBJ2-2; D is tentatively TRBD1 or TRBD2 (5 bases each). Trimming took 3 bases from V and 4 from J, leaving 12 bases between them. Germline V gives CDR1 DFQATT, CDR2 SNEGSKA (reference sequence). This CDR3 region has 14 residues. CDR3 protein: CSASFSGGTGELFF. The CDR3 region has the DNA TGCAGTGCTAGTTTTTCTGGGGGCACCGGGGAGCTGTTTTTT.

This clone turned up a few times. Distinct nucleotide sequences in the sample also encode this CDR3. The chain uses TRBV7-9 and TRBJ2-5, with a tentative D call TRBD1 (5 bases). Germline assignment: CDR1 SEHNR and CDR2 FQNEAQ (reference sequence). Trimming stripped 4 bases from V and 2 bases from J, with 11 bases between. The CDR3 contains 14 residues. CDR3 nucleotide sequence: TGTGCCAGCAGCTACCGGCAGGGACAAGAGACCCAGTACTTC. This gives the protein CASSYRQGQETQYF.

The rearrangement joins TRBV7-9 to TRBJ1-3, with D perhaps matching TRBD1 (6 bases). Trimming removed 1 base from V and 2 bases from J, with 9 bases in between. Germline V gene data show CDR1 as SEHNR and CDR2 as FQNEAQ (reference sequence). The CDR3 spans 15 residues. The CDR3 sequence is CASSLVTGPGNTIYF. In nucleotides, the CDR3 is TGTGCCAGCAGCTTAGTCACAGGGCCTGGAAACACCATATATTTT.

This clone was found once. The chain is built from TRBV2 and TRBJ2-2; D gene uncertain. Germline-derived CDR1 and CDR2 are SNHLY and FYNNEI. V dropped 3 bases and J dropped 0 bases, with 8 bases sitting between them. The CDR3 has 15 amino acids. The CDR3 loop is CASSDNYPNTGELFF. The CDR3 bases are TGTGCCAGCAGTGACAATTATCCGAACACCGGGGAGCTGTTTTTT.

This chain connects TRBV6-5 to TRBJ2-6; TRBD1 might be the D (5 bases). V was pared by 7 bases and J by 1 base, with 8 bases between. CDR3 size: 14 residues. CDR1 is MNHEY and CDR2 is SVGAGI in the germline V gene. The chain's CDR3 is CASTQGSGANVLTF. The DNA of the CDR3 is TGTGCCAGCACTCAGGGTTCTGGGGCCAACGTCCTGACTTTC.

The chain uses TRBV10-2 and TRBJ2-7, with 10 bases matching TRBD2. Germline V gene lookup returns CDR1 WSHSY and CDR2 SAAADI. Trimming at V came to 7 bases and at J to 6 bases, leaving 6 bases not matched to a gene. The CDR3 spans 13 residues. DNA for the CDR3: TGCGCCAGCATCCTAGCGGGAGAATCCGAGCAGTACTTC. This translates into CASILAGESEQYF.

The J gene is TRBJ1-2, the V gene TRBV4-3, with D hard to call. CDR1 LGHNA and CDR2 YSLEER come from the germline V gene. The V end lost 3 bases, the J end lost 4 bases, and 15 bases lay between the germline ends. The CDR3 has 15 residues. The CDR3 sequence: CASSHFRSTVYGYTF. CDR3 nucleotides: TGCGCCAGCAGCCACTTCAGGAGCACAGTCTATGGCTACACCTTC.